Listed below are T cell receptor beta chains from one sample, sequenced in a study of T cells in Graves' hyperthyroidism and ophthalmopathy. MiXCR, applied by TCRdb to the multiplex PCR reads, yields one record per CDR3 protein. The table records 600,000 to 650,000 distinct CDR3 sequences, less than 25% of them present only once. The material sequenced was blood. The receptors shown here come from a man under 40 with Graves' ophthalmopathy. CDR3s include the opening cysteine and the closing phenylalanine or tryptophan. The order of the fields is J gene, D gene, clone size, V gene, CDR3 protein, CDR3 DNA. The D gene is left open where the match is weak. Rows give clone size only sometimes, using once, few, many, or a class for an expanded clone.

>TRBJ1-1|.|few|TRBV19
CASSPPDSKNTEAFF
TGTGCCAGTAGTCCCCCCGACTCAAAGAACACTGAAGCTTTCTTT
>TRBJ2-1|.|.|TRBV3-1
CASKGSNEQFF
TGTGCCAGCAAGGGCAGCAATGAGCAGTTCTTC
>TRBJ1-3|.|.|TRBV6-6
CASSYSGPGSGNTIYF
TGTGCCAGCAGTTACTCGGGCCCGGGCTCTGGAAACACCATATATTTT
>TRBJ2-5|.|few|TRBV5-5
CASSLGWTAKETQYF
TGTGCCAGCAGCTTGGGGTGGACAGCGAAAGAGACCCAGTACTTC
>TRBJ2-2|.|few|TRBV5-1
CASSLQELGELFF
TGCGCCAGCAGCTTGCAGGAGTTGGGGGAGCTGTTTTTT
>TRBJ2-7|.|many|TRBV12-3/TRBV12-4
CASSSTGRLYEQYF
TGTGCCAGCAGTTCGACAGGAAGACTCTACGAGCAGTACTTC
>TRBJ2-7|TRBD2|.|TRBV27
CASSFRSGTSYEQYF
TGTGCCAGCAGTTTTCGTAGCGGGACCTCCTACGAGCAGTACTTC
>TRBJ2-1|TRBD1|.|TRBV11-2
CASSQVPGTVSSYNEQFF
TGCGCCAGCAGCCAAGTCCCCGGGACAGTGAGCTCCTACAATGAGCAGTTCTTC
>TRBJ2-1|TRBD2|.|TRBV19
CASGLAAYNEQFF
TGTGCCAGTGGACTAGCGGCCTACAATGAGCAGTTCTTC
>TRBJ1-2|.|few|TRBV6-2/TRBV6-3
CASSFTGTLNYGYTF
TGTGCCAGCAGTTTTACCGGGACGCTTAACTATGGCTACACCTTC
>TRBJ2-1|TRBD2|.|TRBV11-2
CASSSGRASGSFYNEQFF
TGTGCCAGCAGCTCGGGACGGGCTAGCGGGTCGTTCTACAATGAGCAGTTCTTC
>TRBJ2-7|TRBD1|.|TRBV7-9
CASSQVDLGQTYEQYF
TGTGCCAGCAGCCAAGTTGATTTGGGACAGACCTACGAGCAGTACTTC
>TRBJ1-1|TRBD1|.|TRBV6-2/TRBV6-3
CASSYKTGLYTEAFF
TGTGCCAGCAGTTACAAGACAGGGCTCTACACTGAAGCTTTCTTT
>TRBJ2-7|.|.|TRBV11-2
CASSWLPNEQYF
TGTGCCAGCAGCTGGTTACCTAACGAGCAGTACTTC
>TRBJ1-6|TRBD1|.|TRBV10-2
CASRTGVNSPLHF
TGCGCCAGCCGGACAGGGGTAAATTCACCCCTCCACTTT